One and the same sample provided the 22 T cell receptor beta chains below, sequenced in a study of low-dose radiotherapy and immunotherapy resistance in tumors (dated by TCRdb to between 2022 and 2023). The label giving this sample's time point can be read as: after trial treatment. The treatment or condition tag for this specimen amounts to: LDRT plus nivolumab, ipilimumab, low-dose cyclophosphamide and aspirin (RACIN trial). The reads were generated on an Illumina HiSeq 2500. First-strand cDNA was synthesized with Superscript III and a set of TRAV- and TRBV-specific primers, covering both TCRalpha and TCRbeta chains. TCRs were amplified with Phusion for around 20 PCR cycles using a constant-region primer together with the adapter attached to the V primers. TCRdb redid the processing of the public reads, applying fastp at Q25 and MiXCR, and retained in-frame beta chains. Every distinct CDR3 protein forms one entry, paired with its most common genes and DNA. This sample has 60,000 or so distinct CDR3 sequences in its table, and 23% of those were observed once. The ten largest clonotypes hold approximately 7.2% of the sample.

This specimen was PBMCs, taken after low-dose radiotherapy plus immunotherapy. These receptors were obtained from a male donor with prostate cancer.

A few counts support this clonotype. The CDR3 nucleotides read TGCGCCAGCAGCTTGGCCCTAGCGGGAGATCGCGAGCAGTACTTC. Protein: CASSLALAGDREQYF. This chain connects TRBV5-1 to TRBJ2-7, with 10 bases that match TRBD2. Germline CDR1 reads SGHRS; CDR2 reads YFSETQ. The CDR3 covers 15 residues. J gave up 6 bases and V 0 bases, and 6 bases lay outside the gene matches. Filled out from reference TRBV5-1 and TRBJ2-7, the complete variable domain reads KAGVTQTPRYLIKTRGQQVTLSCSPISGHRSVSWYQQTPGQGLQFLFEYFSETQRNKGNFPGRFSGRQFSNSRSEMNVSTLELGDSALYLCASSLALAGDREQYFGPGTRLTVT.

In this sample, this clonotype turned up many times. The chain carries TRBV6-4 and TRBJ2-1; 7 bases fit TRBD2. After removal of 3 bases from V and 7 bases from J, the junction contained 9 bases not matched to a gene. CDR3 length: 15 residues. Per germline, CDR1 MRHNA and CDR2 SNTAGT. CDR3 sequence (DNA): TGTGCCAGCAGTGAGGGGGGGTCCGGGGCAAATGAGCAGTTCTTC. Protein product: CASSEGGSGANEQFF.

This clonotype was recorded at least ten times. This chain connects TRBV6-2 or TRBV6-3 to TRBJ1-2; D is unresolved. The CDR3 totals 13 residues. Trimming removed 4 bases at V and 4 bases at J, with 10 bases between. Germline V gives CDR1 MNHEY, CDR2 SVGEGT. The CDR3 is CASSLSGGYGYTF. CDR3 coding DNA: TGTGCCAGCAGTTTATCAGGAGGCTATGGCTACACCTTC.

This clonotype appeared many times. This sequence joins TRBV19 and TRBJ2-1, with D maybe TRBD2 (6 bases). The CDR3 covers 19 residues. V gave up 5 bases and J gave up 0 bases, with 23 bases separating them. CDR1 LNHDA and CDR2 SQIVND come from the germline V gene (reference sequence). The CDR3 bases are TGTGCCAGTAGTCCGACTAGAGTCCCACCTTATGGCTCCTACAATGAGCAGTTCTTC. Protein product: CASSPTRVPPYGSYNEQFF.

Comment on this clonotype: A read error is likely here: a far larger clone is one base away. CDR3 nucleotide sequence: TGCGCCAGCAGCTTGCAGGACAGCTACAATGAGCAGTACTTC. Its translation: CASSLQDSYNEQYF. The V gene is TRBV5-1, the J gene TRBJ2-5, with D tentatively TRBD1 (6 bases). Germline V gene lookup returns CDR1 SGHRS and CDR2 YFSETQ. V was pared by 1 base and J by 11 bases, with 18 bases between. This CDR3 is 14 amino acids long.

This clonotype was seen at least ten times. The chain carries TRBV7-8 and TRBJ2-5; 11 bases align to TRBD1. The germline V gene encodes CDR1 SGHVS and CDR2 FQNEAQ. The V gene end was trimmed by 4 bases and the J gene end by 1 base; junction bases not matched to a gene: 11. This CDR3 is built from 18 residues. CDR3 in DNA: TGTGCCAGCAGCTCTGGACAGGGGGCTGGTGCCCTCCAAGAGACCCAGTACTTC. It encodes CASSSGQGAGALQETQYF.

This clonotype was observed many times. The gene calls are TRBV5-1 and TRBJ1-1; possibly TRBD1 for D (5 bases). Germline values: CDR1 SGHRS, CDR2 YFSETQ. Trimming removed 3 bases from V and 0 bases from J, with 12 bases in between. The CDR3 is 15 amino acids. Here the CDR3 DNA reads TGCGCCAGCAGCTCCTTCGGGGGAATGAACACTGAAGCTTTCTTT. Amino acid sequence: CASSSFGGMNTEAFF.

This clonotype was counted ten times or more. This chain joins TRBV12-3 or TRBV12-4 and TRBJ2-7; D possibly corresponds to TRBD1 (5 bases). This CDR3 spans 14 amino acids. V lost 6 bases to trimming and J lost 0 bases, with 12 bases between them. The CDR3 DNA sequence: TGTGCCAGCAGGAAATGGGGCTTCTCCTACGAGCAGTACTTC. Translation gives CASRKWGFSYEQYF.

This clonotype was seen many times. One end of the junction fails to match germline, which may point to a read error. The chain joins TRBV9 to TRBJ2-5; possibly TRBD2 for D (6 bases). This CDR3 spans 15 amino acids. The V gene's germline CDR1 is SGDLS and CDR2 YYNGEE. The DNA of the CDR3 is TGTGCCAGTAGCGTAGAGGGGACTCAAAGGGAGACCCAGTACTTC. This translates into CASSVEGTQRETQYF.

The chain joins TRBV21-1 to TRBJ2-1; the table's TRBD2 call for D was not verified on the DNA. TRBV21-1 is shown as a pseudogene. The CDR3 is made up of 13 amino acids. The CDR3 reads CASSKLRGNEQFF. The CDR3 DNA follows: TGTGCCAGCAGCAAACTGCGGGGCAATGAGCAGTTCTTC.

This clonotype was observed at least ten times. The chain links TRBV20-1 to TRBJ1-3; D gene unclear. Germline V gene lookup returns CDR1 DFQATT and CDR2 SNEGSKA (reference sequence). The V gene lost 7 bases and the J gene lost 0 bases, with 10 bases spanning the gap. The CDR3 is 13 residues long. The CDR3: CSVSPPSGNTIYF. DNA of the CDR3: TGCAGTGTGTCCCCGCCCTCTGGAAACACCATATATTTT.

Many counts were recorded for this clonotype. The rearrangement joins TRBV7-2 to TRBJ1-5; D remains ambiguous. Trimming pared 3 bases from V and 5 bases from J, leaving 8 bases between. The CDR3 contains 13 residues. The V gene's germline CDR1 is SGHTA and CDR2 FQGNSA. The CDR3 DNA is TGTGCCAGCAGCTTGGAGAGGCATCAGCCCCAGCATTTT. It is translated as CASSLERHQPQHF.

This clonotype was counted at least ten times. The rearrangement links TRBV11-2 to TRBJ2-5; tentatively, D is TRBD2 (5 bases). Germline V gene sequence: CDR1 SGHAT, CDR2 FQNNGV. V was cut by 5 bases and J by 4 bases, with 5 bases left in between. This CDR3 comprises 11 residues. The CDR3 is CASSGGETQYF. The CDR3 DNA follows: TGTGCCAGCAGCGGAGGAGAGACCCAGTACTTC.

This clonotype was picked up many times. The rearrangement uses TRBV15 and TRBJ2-4, with D perhaps being TRBD1 or TRBD2 (6 bases each). Germline lookup yields CDR1 LNHNV and CDR2 YYDKDF (reference sequence). V was clipped by 3 bases and J by 9 bases, with 15 bases between them. This CDR3 region has 14 residues. The CDR3: CATSSEGGLGIQYF. DNA of the CDR3: TGTGCCACCAGCAGCGAGGGGGGATTGGGCATTCAGTACTTC.

This clonotype was detected ten times or more. The chain carries TRBV3-1 and TRBJ2-7; 9 bases fit TRBD1. V trimming: 2 bases; J trimming: 6 bases; junction bases outside the gene matches: 5. Germline-derived CDR1 and CDR2 are LGHDT and YNNKEL (reference sequence). The length of the CDR3 is 14 residues. The CDR3 spells CASSQTGGDSEQYF. The CDR3 DNA reads as TGTGCCAGCAGCCAAACAGGGGGCGATTCCGAGCAGTACTTC.

About this clonotype itself: Mismatch with germline at one junction end may stem from a read error. The chain joins TRBV6-1 to TRBJ1-5, with 7 bases that match TRBD1. Germline V gives CDR1 MNHNS, CDR2 SASEGT. This CDR3 has 15 amino acids. CDR3 DNA sequence: TGTGCCAGCAGTGAAGTCAGGGGGGGCAATCAGCCCAAGCATTTT. Amino acids: CASSEVRGGNQPKHF.

This clonotype showed up many times. This chain connects TRBV27 to TRBJ1-1; D is possibly TRBD1 (5 bases). Germline values: CDR1 MNHEY, CDR2 SMNVEV (reference sequence). Trimming cost V 6 bases and J 0 bases, with 14 bases left between them. The CDR3 contains 15 residues. CDR3 sequence reads: CASRVGRTLNTEAFF. CDR3 sequence (DNA): TGTGCCAGCAGGGTGGGGCGGACTTTGAACACTGAAGCTTTCTTT.

A word on this clonotype: A read error is likely here: a far larger clone is one base away. V and J are TRBV29-1 and TRBJ2-1, with D possibly matching TRBD2 (5 bases). In germline, CDR1 is SQVTM, CDR2 ANQGSEA. The CDR3 length is 13 residues. V was cut by 3 bases and J by 10 bases, with 16 bases left in between. The CDR3 DNA follows: TGCAGCGTTGAGGACGCGGGTTCCTACGAGCAGTTCTTC. Protein product: CSVEDAGSYEQFF.

In its sample, this clonotype was seen many times. This sequence joins TRBV5-1 and TRBJ1-1; D not certain. The germline V gene encodes CDR1 SGHRS and CDR2 YFSETQ. The CDR3 runs to 15 residues. The ends were cut back, 0 bases at V and 4 bases at J, with 13 bases in the middle. CDR3 sequence: CASSLDGEIGTEAFF. The CDR3 DNA reads TGCGCCAGCAGCTTGGACGGGGAAATAGGCACTGAAGCTTTCTTT.

This clonotype was found many times. The chain couples TRBV18 to TRBJ2-5; 10 bases agree with TRBD2. Per germline, CDR1 KGHSH and CDR2 LQKENI. Trimming cost V 3 bases and J 3 bases; bases outside gene matches: 13. CDR3 length equals 18 residues. CDR3 DNA sequence: TGTGCCAGCTCACCGACCCTGATGGCTAGCGGGAGTGAAGAGACCCAGTACTTC. Its protein product is CASSPTLMASGSEETQYF. The whole variable domain, remainder taken from reference TRBV18 and TRBJ2-5, is NAGVMQNPRHLVRRRGQEARLRCSPMKGHSHVYWYRQLPEEGLKFMVYLQKENIIDESGMPKERFSAEFPKEGPSILRIQQVVRGDSAAYFCASSPTLMASGSEETQYFGPGTRLLVL.

This clonotype appeared many times. This sequence joins TRBV20-1 and TRBJ1-3; D not resolved. The V end lost 0 bases, the J end lost 1 base, and 13 bases lay between the germline ends. There are 16 residues in the CDR3. Germline loops: CDR1 DFQATT, CDR2 SNEGSKA (reference sequence). Here the CDR3 DNA reads TGCAGTGCTAGAGATTCTGTTGGGTCTTCTGGAAACACCATATATTTT. Amino acids: CSARDSVGSSGNTIYF.

This clonotype was seen at least ten times. This sequence joins TRBV7-2 and TRBJ1-1; 8 bases fit TRBD1. J was trimmed by 4 bases and V by 2 bases; bases with no gene match: 6. Germline V gene sequence: CDR1 SGHTA, CDR2 FQGNSA. The CDR3 runs to 15 residues. The chain's CDR3 is CASSLPSTGGTEAFF. Here the CDR3 DNA reads TGTGCCAGCAGCTTACCCTCTACAGGGGGCACTGAAGCTTTCTTT.